The 2 T cell receptor beta chains below all came from one sample that was sequenced in a study of cytomegalovirus exposure and HLA in healthy donors. Researchers ran the PCR with 60 Vbeta and 13 Jbeta primers. TCRdb keeps only in-frame clones here, not all; method: immunoSEQ multiplex PCR. The sample lists more than 90,000 clones, 65% to 85% seen once, with about 10% in the top ten. The sample was PBMCs. Receptor source: a middle-aged man in good health and CMV-seronegative.

The chain recombines TRBV5-6 with TRBJ2-7; TRBD2 might be the D (5 bases). Trimming took off 4 bases at V and 2 bases at J, with 10 bases between the two ends. The CDR3 spans 13 residues. From germline, CDR1 is SGHDT and CDR2 YYEEEE. The CDR3 DNA is TGTGCCAGCAGCCACGGGATCACCTACGAGCAGTACTTC. It yields the protein CASSHGITYEQYF.

This clone was recorded at least ten times. The rearrangement uses TRBV6-5 and TRBJ2-7; 10 bases agree with TRBD1. The V gene end was trimmed by 4 bases and the J gene end by 3 bases; junction bases not matched to a gene: 6. Germline CDR1 MNHEY, CDR2 SVGAGI. The CDR3 loop spans 15 amino acids. Here the CDR3 DNA reads TGTGCCAGCAGTTCCACCGGGACAGGGGTCTACGAGCAGTACTTC. Translated, it gives CASSSTGTGVYEQYF.